This TCR beta chain was obtained from a study of chemoradiotherapy in HPV16-positive cancers. Study-wide findings and caveats: During treatment, candidate HPV-specific clones and E7-related motifs expanded in tumor.

With regard to this clone: Its antigen is not identified.

Samples were taken several times over chemoradiotherapy. The CDR3 spans 13 residues. V shed 6 bases and J shed 4 bases, with 14 bases lying between them. Germline V lookup: CDR1 SGHKS, CDR2 YYEKEE (reference sequence). Measured with immunoSEQ multiplex PCR; TCRdb has only the in-frame clones, and not every one. The profile shows some 4,700 clones, over 70% of them singletons. Sequencing was performed on tumor tissue, taken from a patient who underwent chemoradiotherapy. The receptor comes from a human donor with HPV-associated anogenital cancer. The gene calls are TRBV5-5 and TRBJ2-7; a possible D gene is TRBD1 (5 bases). The CDR3 here is CASTLGPYYEQYF. The CDR3 coding sequence is TGTGCCAGCACCCTGGGGCCCTATTACGAGCAGTACTTC. The whole variable domain, remainder taken from reference TRBV5-5 and TRBJ2-7, is DAGVTQSPTHLIKTRGQQVTLRCSPISGHKSVSWYQQVLGQGPQFIFQYYEKEERGRGNFPDRFSARQFPNYSSELNVNALLLGDSALYLCASTLGPYYEQYFGPGTRLTVT.